One TCR beta chain is described in this entry. Its antigen is still unknown. The CDR3 has 14 residues. V was pared by 0 bases and J by 4 bases, with 12 bases between. Germline assignment: CDR1 GTSNPN and CDR2 SVGIG (reference sequence). Autoimmune disease history or systemic immunosuppression excluded patients. This sample is part of a study of OX40 agonist ivuxolimab in advanced cancers. About the research overall: Every 2 weeks, patients received ivuxolimab intravenously, dosed at 0.01 to 10 mg/kg. Partial responses were achieved by three patients, one with hepatocellular carcinoma and two with cutaneous melanoma.

Study outcomes and limitations: Dosing at 0.1 to 3.0 mg/kg was accompanied by clonal expansion of CD4+ and CD8+ blood T cells by week 6.

Generated by immunoSEQ multiplex PCR, the TCRdb table keeps only in-frame clones and is missing some. In the table there are 45,000 to 65,000 clones, about 90% of which are singletons. The origin of this receptor is an adult with an advanced solid tumor such as melanoma, head and neck, liver or kidney cancer. This sequence joins TRBV30 and TRBJ1-2; TRBD1 is a possible D gene (5 bases). The starting material was CD4+ or CD8+ T cells sorted from blood, obtained in a trial of the OX40 agonist ivuxolimab. CDR3 bases: TGTGCCTGGAGTGTAGGTTGGCAGGGCTATGGCTACACCTTC. As protein: CAWSVGWQGYGYTF. The variable domain in full, completed from reference TRBV30 and TRBJ1-2, reads SQTIHQWPATLVQPVGSPLSLECTVEGTSNPNLYWYRQAAGRGLQLLFYSVGIGQISSEVPQNLSASRPQDRQFILSSKKLLLSDSGFYLCAWSVGWQGYGYTFGSGTRLTVV.